The source of this T cell receptor (beta chain) is a study of blood T cell repertoires in COVID-19. At the level of the study: The analysed material was cDNA or gDNA that came from T cells, B-cell-depleted T cells, or PBMCs.

V was trimmed by 2 bases and J by 1 base, leaving 19 bases between them. CDR1 is MNHNS, CDR2 SASEGT, per germline. CDR3 length equals 18 residues. In this sample, this clone turned up a few times. Repertoires were generated with immunoSEQ multiplex PCR, while TCRdb's copy carries only in-frame clones and drops some. Of fewer than 200,000 clones in the sample, 83% were seen once. The rearrangement links TRBV6-1 to TRBJ2-3; D ambiguous. The sequencing sample was made of peripheral blood. The TCR was taken from an elderly woman with acute or convalescent COVID-19. The CDR3, as DNA: TGTGCCAGCAGTGAATCTCCCTCTGGGCTGGCAGGCACAGATACGCAGTATTTT. This codes for CASSESPSGLAGTDTQYF.